The T cell receptor beta chain described here comes from a study of T cells in localized non-small cell lung cancer. Worth noting for this clone: The antigen remains unidentified.

General study results and limits: Uninvolved nearby lung showed the greatest T cell clonality, exceeding that found in tumor. Adjacent lung tissue had a median about 60 of the top 100 clones found in the tumor. Analysis by sequencing included only one tumor region, so heterogeneity remains possible.

The assay was immunoSEQ multiplex PCR, and TCRdb's table has in-frame clones only and misses some. The sample consists of about 15,000 clones, 75% to 90% of them appearing once. Germline lookup yields CDR1 SEHNR and CDR2 FQNEAQ (reference sequence). The ends were cut back, 2 bases at V and 6 bases at J, with 10 bases in the middle. The CDR3 sequence is 13 residues long. This chain links TRBV7-9 with TRBJ1-2; D gene unclear. The receptor's source is a woman aged 35-75 years with stage I lung adenocarcinoma. The sample in question was peripheral blood, obtained before any cancer treatment. CDR3 loop: CASSLKAEHGYTF. The CDR3 coding sequence is TGTGCCAGCAGCTTAAAGGCAGAACATGGCTACACCTTC.